Presented here are 31 T cell receptor beta chains from one specimen sequenced in a study of blood T cell repertoires in COVID-19. Some clones are missing from TCRdb's copy, which holds only in-frame ones; the method was immunoSEQ multiplex PCR. The data show about 200,000 clones, with about 88% seen just once and roughly 4% held by the top ten. The sample consisted of PBMCs or T cells enriched from blood (not recorded which). These receptors were taken from a young woman who had been exposed to COVID-19.

Details on this clone: The same CDR3 arises from other DNA sequences in this sample as well. The chain links TRBV24-1 to TRBJ2-7, with 10 nucleotides matching TRBD1. The CDR3 is made up of 15 amino acids. With 3 bases clipped from V and 2 bases from J, the junction kept 3 bases outside the gene matches. Germline CDR1 and CDR2: KGHDR and SFDVKD. CDR3 residues: CATSDPGQGTYEQYF. The CDR3 region has the DNA TGTGCCACCAGTGATCCGGGACAGGGGACCTACGAGCAGTACTTC.

J is TRBJ2-7 and V is TRBV28, with D possibly matching TRBD1 (5 bases). The CDR3 spans 15 residues. Germline values: CDR1 MDHEN, CDR2 SYDVKM. Trimming removed 0 bases at V and 1 base at J, with 10 bases between. Here the CDR3 DNA reads TGTGCCAGCAGTTTATGGGCAGACAGATCCTACGAGCAGTACTTC. This gives the protein CASSLWADRSYEQYF.

The chain recombines TRBV7-2 with TRBJ1-2; tentative D call: TRBD1 (6 bases). The CDR3 totals 15 residues. V was cut by 2 bases and J by 3 bases, with 13 bases left in between. The germline gives CDR1 SGHTA, CDR2 FQGNSA. Here the CDR3 DNA reads TGTGCCAGCAGCTTATTCGGCAGGGGAGACTATGGCTACACCTTC. The encoded protein is CASSLFGRGDYGYTF.

The rearrangement uses TRBV5-1 and TRBJ1-2; possible D gene TRBD1, 5 bases. This CDR3 has 16 amino acids. Trimming shortened V by 4 bases and J by 5 bases, and 21 bases separated the two germline ends. From germline, CDR1 is SGHRS and CDR2 YFSETQ. The CDR3, as DNA: TGCGCCAGCAGCCCGGGAGGGCAGCCGGCAGGGTATGGCTACACCTTC. It codes for CASSPGGQPAGYGYTF.

J is TRBJ2-5 and V is TRBV14; D is ambiguous. This CDR3 has 12 amino acids. Germline loops: CDR1 SGHDN, CDR2 FVKESK. Trimming took 3 bases from V and 4 from J, leaving 6 bases between them. CDR3 nucleotides: TGTGCCAGCAGCCACTCTCCAGAGACCCAGTACTTC. Encoded protein: CASSHSPETQYF.

The chain has TRBV11-2 and TRBJ2-2; D is unclear. V lost 5 bases and J 0 bases, leaving 10 bases between the germline ends. Per the germline V gene, CDR1 is SGHAT and CDR2 is FQNNGV. The CDR3 length is 15 residues. The CDR3 here is CASSPGAANTGELFF. DNA of the CDR3: TGTGCCAGCAGCCCCGGAGCCGCGAACACCGGGGAGCTGTTTTTT.

The gene calls are TRBV5-1 and TRBJ2-6; 9 nucleotides match TRBD1. Germline trimming cut 4 bases from V and 0 bases from J; bases unmatched to any gene: 8. Germline CDR1 and CDR2: SGHRS and YFSETQ. The CDR3 totals 18 residues. The CDR3 DNA reads TGCGCCAGCAGCACATTAGGGACAGGGACCTCTGGGGCCAACGTCCTGACTTTC. Protein product: CASSTLGTGTSGANVLTF.

This chain links TRBV4-2 with TRBJ1-4; TRBD1 aligns across 9 bases. Germline V gene sequence: CDR1 LGHNA, CDR2 YNFKEQ. The CDR3 sequence is 19 residues long. The V and J ends lost 0 bases and 1 base, in that order; junction bases with no gene match: 9. CDR3 protein: CASSQEAGTGIVTNEKLFF. CDR3 DNA: TGTGCCAGCAGCCAAGAGGCCGGGACAGGGATAGTAACTAATGAAAAACTGTTTTTT.

In its sample, this clone was seen a few times. The V call is TRBV30, the J call TRBJ1-5, with D hard to call. Germline V gene lookup returns CDR1 GTSNPN and CDR2 SVGIG (reference sequence). The CDR3 length is 13 residues. Between the trimmed V and J ends, which lost 3 bases and 5 bases, there was a span of 11 bases. As DNA, the CDR3 is TGTGCCTGGAGCGGAACAGCCGATCAGCCCCAGCATTTT. Its translation is CAWSGTADQPQHF.

The chain joins TRBV5-6 to TRBJ2-1; 10 bases are a match to TRBD1. This CDR3 spans 14 amino acids. The J segment lost 13 bases and the V segment lost 3 bases, leaving 10 bases of the junction unmatched. The germline V gene encodes CDR1 SGHDT and CDR2 YYEEEE. CDR3 amino acids: CASSSVTGGEFQFF. The CDR3, as DNA: TGTGCCAGCAGCTCGGTGACAGGGGGCGAGTTTCAGTTCTTC.

The chain joins TRBV27 to TRBJ1-2; no clear D. Between the trimmed V and J ends, which lost 6 bases and 8 bases, there was a span of 16 bases. The length of the CDR3 is 13 residues. The germline CDR1 and CDR2 sequences are MNHEY and SMNVEV (reference sequence). CDR3 in amino acids: CASSPSAGQGYTF. In nucleotides, the CDR3 is TGTGCCAGCAGCCCCTCTGCAGGCCAAGGCTACACCTTC.

The count of this clone is one. The rearrangement uses TRBV5-6 and TRBJ1-5; D ambiguous. Germline V gives CDR1 SGHDT, CDR2 YYEEEE. The CDR3 extends over 13 amino acids. V was cut by 1 base and J by 11 bases, with 13 bases left in between. CDR3 nucleotide sequence: TGTGCCAGCAGCTTGTGGGAGTTCGGAACCCAGCATTTT. Translated, it gives CASSLWEFGTQHF.

The rearrangement links TRBV5-1 to TRBJ2-6, with a tentative D call TRBD2 (5 bases). Per germline, CDR1 SGHRS and CDR2 YFSETQ. The ends were cut back, 4 bases at V and 4 bases at J, with 18 bases in the middle. This CDR3 region has 17 residues. Here the CDR3 DNA reads TGCGCCAGCAGCCGAGAATTTCCCTGGGAGGGGGCCAACGTCCTGACTTTC. As protein: CASSREFPWEGANVLTF.

The rearrangement joins TRBV19 to TRBJ2-3; 10 bases agree with TRBD2. The V and J ends lost 3 bases and 5 bases, in that order; junction bases with no gene match: 11. The length of the CDR3 is 17 residues. Germline CDR1 is LNHDA and CDR2 is SQIVND (reference sequence). DNA of the CDR3: TGTGCCAGTAGTATGTCCCTATTTAGCGGGGGGATAGATACGCAGTATTTT. Translating gives CASSMSLFSGGIDTQYF.

V gene TRBV7-2 combines with J gene TRBJ2-3; the D is unclear. CDR3 length: 16 residues. Germline CDR1 SGHTA, CDR2 FQGNSA. Trimming stripped 0 bases from V and 0 bases from J, with 10 bases between. The CDR3 DNA follows: TGTGCCAGCAGCTTAGCACTAACCCCAAGCACAGATACGCAGTATTTT. This translates into CASSLALTPSTDTQYF.

Worth noting for this clone: Within the sample, other DNA sequences also encode this same CDR3. The chain recombines TRBV11-2 with TRBJ2-1; 8 bases are shared with TRBD1. CDR1 SGHAT and CDR2 FQNNGV come from the germline V gene. The V segment lost 3 bases and the J segment 2 bases; nucleotides outside the gene matches: 3. The CDR3 runs to 15 residues. In nucleotides, the CDR3 is TGTGCCAGCAGCTTTACAGGGGGAACCTACAATGAGCAGTTCTTC. It translates to CASSFTGGTYNEQFF.

This clone appeared a few times. The rearrangement links TRBV2 to TRBJ1-1; D may be TRBD1 (6 bases). The CDR3 is made up of 11 amino acids. Germline values: CDR1 SNHLY, CDR2 FYNNEI. V lost 5 bases and J lost 8, with 9 bases in between. In DNA, the CDR3 is TGTGCCAGCAGTTACGACAGGGAAGCTTTCTTT. Translating gives CASSYDREAFF. Full variable domain (outside the CDR3, taken from reference TRBV2 and TRBJ1-1): EPEVTQTPSHQVTQMGQEVILRCVPISNHLYFYWYRQILGQKVEFLVSFYNNEISEKSEIFDDQFSVERPDGSNFTLKIRSTKLEDSAMYFCASSYDREAFFGQGTRLTVV.

This sequence joins TRBV2 and TRBJ1-1, with D unresolved. V lost 8 bases and J 1 base, leaving 11 bases between the germline ends. The germline CDR1 and CDR2 sequences are SNHLY and FYNNEI. The CDR3 runs 13 residues. As DNA, the CDR3 is TGTGCCAGCGATACGGTAGAGAACACTGAAGCTTTCTTT. This codes for CASDTVENTEAFF.

The chain carries TRBV5-4 and TRBJ2-3; 8 bases map to TRBD2. The CDR3 spans 15 residues. Trimming cost V 2 bases and J 6 bases; bases outside gene matches: 8. Germline values: CDR1 SGHNT, CDR2 YYREEE (reference sequence). This CDR3 is CASSLFDGGEDTQYF. The CDR3 region has the DNA TGTGCCAGCAGCTTATTTGACGGGGGGGAGGATACGCAGTATTTT.

This sequence joins TRBV6-2 or TRBV6-3 and TRBJ1-5, with TRBD1 matching over 11 bases. This CDR3 contains 16 residues. Germline CDR1 and CDR2: MNHEY and SVGEGT. The V gene end was trimmed by 1 base and the J gene end by 4 bases; junction bases not matched to a gene: 3. This chain's CDR3 is CASSYFGTGGNQPQHF. The CDR3 DNA sequence: TGTGCCAGCAGTTACTTCGGGACAGGGGGGAATCAGCCCCAGCATTTT.

This clone appeared once. The chain joins TRBV3-1 (or the pseudogene TRBV3-2) to TRBJ2-2, with D unresolved. The V gene lost 4 bases and the J gene lost 0 bases, with 9 bases spanning the gap. The CDR3 loop spans 15 amino acids. The germline V gene encodes CDR1 LGHDT and CDR2 YNNKEL (reference sequence). CDR3 protein: CASSLDLANTGELFF. CDR3 nucleotide sequence: TGTGCCAGCAGCCTAGATTTAGCGAACACCGGGGAGCTGTTTTTT.

The chain links TRBV2 to TRBJ1-5, with a possible D match to TRBD1 (6 bases). Germline V gives CDR1 SNHLY, CDR2 FYNNEI. The V end was cut by 5 bases, the J end by 5 bases, with 13 bases between. This CDR3 region has 14 residues. CDR3 sequence (DNA): TGTGCCAGCAGTCAGACAGGCTCCCATCAGCCCCAGCATTTT. The encoded protein is CASSQTGSHQPQHF.

The chain uses TRBV11-2 and TRBJ1-4; tentative D call: TRBD1 (5 bases). This CDR3 has 13 amino acids. Trimming took 1 base from V and 11 from J, leaving 11 bases between them. CDR1 SGHAT and CDR2 FQNNGV come from the germline V gene. Here the CDR3 reads CASSLGGGEKLFF. CDR3 in DNA: TGTGCCAGCAGCTTAGGGGGCGGGGAGAAACTGTTTTTT.

This clone has a handful of counts. V and J are TRBV2 and TRBJ1-2; unclear D gene. Trimming took off 3 bases at V and 4 bases at J, with 12 bases between the two ends. CDR1 is SNHLY, CDR2 FYNNEI, per germline. The CDR3 extends over 14 amino acids. The CDR3 reads CASSERASPYGYTF. The CDR3 coding sequence is TGTGCCAGCAGTGAGAGGGCTTCTCCCTATGGCTACACCTTC.

This clone was picked up a small number of times. This chain uses TRBV2 with TRBJ1-5; 7 nucleotides agree with TRBD1. V shed 5 bases, J shed 0 bases, and the junction held 10 bases outside the gene matches. Per the germline V gene, CDR1 is SNHLY and CDR2 is FYNNEI. The CDR3 is 17 residues long. The CDR3, as DNA: TGTGCCAGCAGTACGGTAGGACAGGACTATAGCAATCAGCCCCAGCATTTT. Protein sequence: CASSTVGQDYSNQPQHF.

At least ten counts were recorded for this clone. The rearrangement joins TRBV27 to TRBJ1-1, with D perhaps TRBD1 (6 bases). In germline, CDR1 is MNHEY, CDR2 SMNVEV (reference sequence). Trimming removed 5 bases at V and 1 base at J, with 11 bases between. This CDR3 is 14 amino acids long. The CDR3 nucleotides are TGTGCCAGCAGTATCAGGGGTCGGAACACTGAAGCTTTCTTT. Residues: CASSIRGRNTEAFF.

The genes are TRBV29-1 and TRBJ2-3, with D possibly being TRBD1 (5 bases). There are 10 residues in the CDR3. The V end was cut by 7 bases, the J end by 6 bases, with 8 bases between. CDR1 and CDR2 from the germline V gene are SQVTM and ANQGSEA. In DNA form, the CDR3 reads TGCAGCGAGTACAGGGATACGCAGTATTTT. Its protein is CSEYRDTQYF.

This clone was observed once. The rearrangement links TRBV5-1 to TRBJ1-2; 9 nucleotides match TRBD1. V was clipped by 0 bases and J by 1 base; unmatched bases: 7. The CDR3 has 17 residues. Germline CDR1 reads SGHRS; CDR2 reads YFSETQ. DNA for the CDR3: TGCGCCAGCAGCTTGGAGTGGACAGGGGTTGGTAACTATGGCTACACCTTC. Amino acids: CASSLEWTGVGNYGYTF.

This chain joins TRBV29-1 and TRBJ1-2, with 9 bases that match TRBD1. Germline V gene sequence: CDR1 SQVTM, CDR2 ANQGSEA. The J segment lost 0 bases and the V segment lost 3 bases, leaving 2 bases of the junction unmatched. This CDR3 is 14 amino acids long. In DNA form, the CDR3 reads TGCAGCGTTGACGACAGGGGGGCTAACTATGGCTACACCTTC. It specifies CSVDDRGANYGYTF.

The chain combines TRBV30 with TRBJ1-1; D is perhaps TRBD1 (5 bases). Looked up from germline, CDR1 is GTSNPN and CDR2 is SVGIG (reference sequence). Between the trimmed V and J ends, which lost 4 bases and 8 bases, there was a span of 14 bases. The CDR3 is made up of 12 amino acids. The DNA of the CDR3 is TGTGCCTGGAACTCTGGGGGGGAGGAAGCTTTCTTT. Its protein product is CAWNSGGEEAFF.

The genes are TRBV10-3 and TRBJ1-2; D perhaps matches TRBD1 (6 bases). The V end lost 4 bases, the J end lost 2 bases, and 8 bases lay between the germline ends. This CDR3 is 13 amino acids long. The V gene's germline CDR1 is ENHRY and CDR2 SYGVKD. The CDR3 here is CAISGQANYGYTF. CDR3 DNA sequence: TGTGCCATCAGTGGACAGGCGAACTATGGCTACACCTTC.